This T cell receptor beta chain was identified during a study of OX40 agonist ivuxolimab in advanced cancers. Broadly, across the study: Ivuxolimab was an agonistic, fully human IgG2 monoclonal antibody directed against OX40 (CD134), a costimulatory receptor. Intravenous ivuxolimab was administered to patients every 2 weeks at six dose levels: 0.01, 0.1, 0.3, 1.5, 3 and 10 mg/kg. Of the approximately 50 dose-escalation patients, hepatocellular carcinoma was present in about 20, melanoma in around 15, renal cell carcinoma in 9 and head and neck cancer in 9. In the dose-escalation cohort, approximately 82% of patients were male, and the mean age was 60 years with a range of roughly 23 to 79. Prior anti-PD-1, anti-PD-L1 or anti-CTLA-4 therapy was permitted, and checkpoint inhibitors had been received by about 36% of dose-escalation patients. Three dose-escalation patients achieved partial responses, one with hepatocellular carcinoma and two with cutaneous melanoma. The point of sequencing TCRbeta in the periphery was to test whether ivuxolimab changed TCR sequence diversity and drove clonal T-cell expansion. The monotherapy dose-escalation portion (N of about 47 patients) of the phase I ivuxolimab trial is reported in the paper.

Of note for this clone: Its antigen specificity is not known. No quality values exist for individual bases; no much larger clone is one base distant.

Taken from the germline V gene (reference sequence), the CDR1 and CDR2 loops are MNHNY and SVGAGI. The V and J ends are trimmed by 0 bases and 10 bases, leaving 9 bases between them. Its CDR3 holds 13 amino acids, cysteine through phenylalanine. Of the read, only the CDR3 DNA is kept; its 39 bases are in frame from base 1. Patients with autoimmune disease history or receiving systemic immunosuppression were excluded from the trial. In every dose cohort, peripheral blood was drawn for TCR sequencing at baseline, cycle 4 day 1, and cycle 7 day 1. The samples were drawn from a first-in-human, open-label, multicenter phase I dose-escalation trial of ivuxolimab. Adults with locally advanced or metastatic melanoma, renal cell, hepatocellular, or head and neck squamous cell carcinoma were enrolled in the trial. Before TCR sequencing, CD4+ T cells and CD8+ T cells from peripheral blood were sorted into separate populations.

Genomic DNA was extracted from sorted cells for sequencing of the TCRbeta CDR3 region. TCRbeta CDR3 regions were sequenced using the immunoSEQ Assay. Imported from immuneACCESS, the table was reduced by TCRdb to in-frame sequences with V and J called. These copies leave out some clones; in studies compared against another copy, an unresolved V gene accounts for under half, and the cause of the remainder is not known. The sample yields about 22,000 clones; approximately 87% were counted once. The ten top clones hold roughly 30% of the sample. What the authors observed across the whole study: Clonal expansion of both CD4+ and CD8+ blood T cells was observed from baseline to week 6 at doses 0.1 to 3.0 mg/kg. In the 0.1-3.0 mg/kg groups, partial responders were among the patients with the lowest normalized peripheral clonal expansion, particularly in CD8+ T cells. On average, CD8+ T cells showed more expanded clones than CD4+ T cells after ivuxolimab. Low levels of normalized T-cell clonal expansion were also seen in some patients who did not respond. The antigen specificity of the peripheral T cells that underwent clonal expansion was not determined.

The chain is made from TRBV6-6 and TRBJ1-4, with no confidently assigned D gene. The sample here was CD4+ or CD8+ T cells sorted from blood, taken in a trial of the OX40 agonist ivuxolimab. The TCR comes from an adult with an advanced solid tumor such as melanoma, head and neck, liver or kidney cancer. The encoded CDR3 is CASSYSVGAKLFF. The base sequence is TGTGCCAGCAGTTACTCGGTTGGAGCAAAACTGTTTTTT.